The text below deals with one TCR beta chain. V gave up 0 bases and J gave up 6 bases, with 16 bases separating them. Germline V gene sequence: CDR1 SGHDT, CDR2 YYEEEE. CDR3 length: 16 amino acids. This sample stems from a study of blood T cell repertoires in COVID-19. Per the original methods: It was from reference gene primer amplification that nucleated cell counts were estimated. Profiling relied on immunoSEQ multiplex PCR, and the TCRdb table lists in-frame clones only, not all of them. Clone size and the V and J calls come from that table; the DNA yielded D and trimming. Of some 190,000 clones in the sample, around 90% were seen once.

The sequence was obtained from a human donor in a cohort sampled during active COVID-19. The genes are TRBV5-6 and TRBJ2-4, with D tentatively TRBD1 (5 bases). Sequences were obtained from peripheral blood. CDR3 in amino acids: CASSLAAGRYTNIQYF. CDR3 in DNA: TGTGCCAGCAGCTTGGCGGCAGGGCGATACACAAACATTCAGTACTTC.